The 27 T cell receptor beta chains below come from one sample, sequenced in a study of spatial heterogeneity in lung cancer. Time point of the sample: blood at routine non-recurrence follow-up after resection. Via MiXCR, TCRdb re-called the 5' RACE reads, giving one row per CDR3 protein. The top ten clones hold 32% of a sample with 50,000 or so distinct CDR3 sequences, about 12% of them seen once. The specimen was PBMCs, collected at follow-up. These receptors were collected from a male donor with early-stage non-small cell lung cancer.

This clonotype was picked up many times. The CDR3 DNA reads as TGTGCCAGTAGTATAGCCGGCTGGGTGAACTACGAGCAGTACTTC. This codes for CASSIAGWVNYEQYF. The V and J genes are TRBV19 and TRBJ2-7; unclear D gene. Looked up from germline, CDR1 is LNHDA and CDR2 is SQIVND (reference sequence). The CDR3 consists of 15 residues. V lost 1 base and J 3 bases, leaving 13 bases between the germline ends.

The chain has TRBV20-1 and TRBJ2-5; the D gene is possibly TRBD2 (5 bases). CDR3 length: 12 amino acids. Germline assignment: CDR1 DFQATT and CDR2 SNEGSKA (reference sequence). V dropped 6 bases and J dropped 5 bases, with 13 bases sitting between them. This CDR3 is CSAPSTGETQYF. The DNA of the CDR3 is TGCAGTGCACCGAGTACGGGGGAGACCCAGTACTTC.

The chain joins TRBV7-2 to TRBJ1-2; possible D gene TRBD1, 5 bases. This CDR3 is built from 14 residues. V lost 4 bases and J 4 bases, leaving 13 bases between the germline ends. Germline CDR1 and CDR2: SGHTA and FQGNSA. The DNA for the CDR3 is TGTGCCAGCAGCTCCCGAACGACAGCCTATGGCTACACCTTC. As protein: CASSSRTTAYGYTF.

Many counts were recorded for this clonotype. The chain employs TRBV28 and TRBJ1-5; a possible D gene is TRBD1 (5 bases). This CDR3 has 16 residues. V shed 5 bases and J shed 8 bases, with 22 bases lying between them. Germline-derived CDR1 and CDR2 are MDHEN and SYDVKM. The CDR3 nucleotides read TGTGCCAGCAGTCTCTCAAAGGGGCCTCGGGAGAAGCCCCAGCATTTT. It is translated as CASSLSKGPREKPQHF.

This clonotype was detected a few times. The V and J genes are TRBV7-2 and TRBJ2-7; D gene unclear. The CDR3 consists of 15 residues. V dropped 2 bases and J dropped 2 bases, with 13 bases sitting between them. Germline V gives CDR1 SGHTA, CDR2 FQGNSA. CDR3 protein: CASSLIVSETYEQYF. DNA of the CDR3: TGTGCCAGCAGCTTAATCGTTTCCGAGACCTACGAGCAGTACTTC.

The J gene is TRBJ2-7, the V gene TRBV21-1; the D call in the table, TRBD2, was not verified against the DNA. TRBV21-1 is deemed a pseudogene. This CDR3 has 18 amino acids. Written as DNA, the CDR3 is TGTGCCAGCGCGCGGGGCCAGAGTACTAGCGGGTCCTCCTACGAGCAGCACTTC. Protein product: CASARGQSTSGSSYEQHF.

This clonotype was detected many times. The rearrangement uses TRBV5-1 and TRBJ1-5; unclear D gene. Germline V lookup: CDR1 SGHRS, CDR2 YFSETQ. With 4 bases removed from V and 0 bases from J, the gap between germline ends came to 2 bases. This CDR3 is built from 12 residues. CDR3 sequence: CASSTSNQPQHF. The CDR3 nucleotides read TGCGCCAGCAGCACTAGCAATCAGCCCCAGCATTTT.

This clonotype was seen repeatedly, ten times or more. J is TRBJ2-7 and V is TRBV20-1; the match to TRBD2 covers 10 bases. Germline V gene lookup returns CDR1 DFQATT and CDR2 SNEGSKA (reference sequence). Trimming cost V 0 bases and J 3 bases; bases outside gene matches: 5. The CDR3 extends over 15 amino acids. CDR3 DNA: TGCAGTGCTAGAGATTTAGCGGGGGGATTCTACGAGCAGTACTTC. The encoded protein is CSARDLAGGFYEQYF.

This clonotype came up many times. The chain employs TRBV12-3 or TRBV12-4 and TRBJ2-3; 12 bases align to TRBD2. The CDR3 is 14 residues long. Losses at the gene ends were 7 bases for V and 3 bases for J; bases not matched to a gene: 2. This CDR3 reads CASIGTSGTDTQYF. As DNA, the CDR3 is TGTGCCAGCATAGGGACTAGCGGGACAGATACGCAGTATTTT.

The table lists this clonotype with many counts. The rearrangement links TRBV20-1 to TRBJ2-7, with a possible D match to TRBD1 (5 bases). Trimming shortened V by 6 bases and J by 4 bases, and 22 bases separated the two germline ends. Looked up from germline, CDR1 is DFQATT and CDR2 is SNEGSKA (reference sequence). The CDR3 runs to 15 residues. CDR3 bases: TGCAGTGCAACCTCCCAGGGTGACGGCGAATACGAGCAGTACTTC. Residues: CSATSQGDGEYEQYF.

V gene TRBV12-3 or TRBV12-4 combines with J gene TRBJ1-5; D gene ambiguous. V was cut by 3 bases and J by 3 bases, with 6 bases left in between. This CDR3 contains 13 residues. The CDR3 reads CASSFLFNQPQHF. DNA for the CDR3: TGTGCCAGCAGTTTTCTATTCAATCAGCCCCAGCATTTT.

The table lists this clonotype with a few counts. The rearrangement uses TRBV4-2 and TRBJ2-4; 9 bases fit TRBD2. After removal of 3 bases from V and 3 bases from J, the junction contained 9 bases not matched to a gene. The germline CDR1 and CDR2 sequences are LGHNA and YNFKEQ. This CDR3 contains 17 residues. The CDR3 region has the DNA TGTGCCAGCAGCCAGGCTAGCGGGGAGGGAGGCAAAAACATTCAGTACTTC. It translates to CASSQASGEGGKNIQYF.

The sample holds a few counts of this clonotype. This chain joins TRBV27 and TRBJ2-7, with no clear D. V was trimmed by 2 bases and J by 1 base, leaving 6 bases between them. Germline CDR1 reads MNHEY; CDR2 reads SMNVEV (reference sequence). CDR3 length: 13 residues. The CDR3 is CASSLSPSYEQYF. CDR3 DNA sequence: TGTGCCAGCAGTTTAAGCCCATCCTACGAGCAGTACTTC.

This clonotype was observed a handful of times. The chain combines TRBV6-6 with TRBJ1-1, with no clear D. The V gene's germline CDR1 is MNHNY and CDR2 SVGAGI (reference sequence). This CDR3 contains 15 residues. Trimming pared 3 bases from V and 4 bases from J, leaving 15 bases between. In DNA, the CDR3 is TGTGCCAGCAGTTATCTTCAGGTAATTGCCACTGAAGCTTTCTTT. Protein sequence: CASSYLQVIATEAFF.

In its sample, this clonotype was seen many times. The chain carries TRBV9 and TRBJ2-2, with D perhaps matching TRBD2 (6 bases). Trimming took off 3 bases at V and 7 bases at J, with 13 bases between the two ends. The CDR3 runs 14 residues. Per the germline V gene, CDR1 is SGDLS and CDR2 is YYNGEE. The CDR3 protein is CASSGQLASGELFF. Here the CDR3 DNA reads TGTGCCAGCAGCGGACAACTAGCCAGCGGGGAGCTGTTTTTT.

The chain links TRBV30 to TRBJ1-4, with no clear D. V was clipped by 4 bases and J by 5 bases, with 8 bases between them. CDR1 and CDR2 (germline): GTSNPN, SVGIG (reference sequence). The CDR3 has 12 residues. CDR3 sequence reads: CAWNRMNEKLFF. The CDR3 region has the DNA TGTGCCTGGAACCGGATGAATGAAAAACTGTTTTTT.

The CDR3 region has the DNA TGTGCCAGCAGTCCCGTGGGGGGCCGGGAGACCCAGTACTTC. It encodes CASSPVGGRETQYF. This chain uses TRBV6-5 with TRBJ2-5; the D call may be TRBD1 or TRBD2 (6 bases each). Germline CDR1 and CDR2: MNHEY and SVGAGI. The CDR3 extends over 14 amino acids. V was clipped by 5 bases and J by 5 bases, with 15 bases between them.

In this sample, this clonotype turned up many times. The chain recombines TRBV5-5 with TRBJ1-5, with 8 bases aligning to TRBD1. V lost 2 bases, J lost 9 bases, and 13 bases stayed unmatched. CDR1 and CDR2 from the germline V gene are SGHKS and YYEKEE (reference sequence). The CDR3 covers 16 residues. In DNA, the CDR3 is TGTGCCAGCAGCTTTGTTGGGACAGGAGACTTGGCGCCCCAGCATTTT. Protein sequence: CASSFVGTGDLAPQHF.

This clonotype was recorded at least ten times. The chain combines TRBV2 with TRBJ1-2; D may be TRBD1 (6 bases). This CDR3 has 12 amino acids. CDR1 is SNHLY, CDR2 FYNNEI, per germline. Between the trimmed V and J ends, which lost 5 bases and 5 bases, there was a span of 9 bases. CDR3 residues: CASSTQGYGYTF. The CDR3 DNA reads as TGTGCCAGCAGTACCCAGGGGTATGGCTACACCTTC.

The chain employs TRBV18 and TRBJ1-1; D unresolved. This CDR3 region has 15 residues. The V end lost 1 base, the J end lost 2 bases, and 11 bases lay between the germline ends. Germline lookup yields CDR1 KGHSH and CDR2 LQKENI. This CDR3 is CASSPRRGQNTEAFF. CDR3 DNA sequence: TGTGCCAGCTCACCACGGAGAGGGCAAAACACTGAAGCTTTCTTT.

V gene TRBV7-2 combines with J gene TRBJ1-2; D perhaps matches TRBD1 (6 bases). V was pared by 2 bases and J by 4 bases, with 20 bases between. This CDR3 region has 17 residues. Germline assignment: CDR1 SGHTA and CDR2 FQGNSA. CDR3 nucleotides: TGTGCCAGCAGCTTAAATCCGACAGGCCGTGCCGGCTATGGCTACACCTTC. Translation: CASSLNPTGRAGYGYTF. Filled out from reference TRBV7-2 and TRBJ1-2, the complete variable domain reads GAGVSQSPSNKVTEKGKDVELRCDPISGHTALYWYRQSLGQGLEFLIYFQGNSAPDKSGLPSDRFSAERTGGSVSTLTIQRTQQEDSAVYLCASSLNPTGRAGYGYTFGSGTRLTVV.

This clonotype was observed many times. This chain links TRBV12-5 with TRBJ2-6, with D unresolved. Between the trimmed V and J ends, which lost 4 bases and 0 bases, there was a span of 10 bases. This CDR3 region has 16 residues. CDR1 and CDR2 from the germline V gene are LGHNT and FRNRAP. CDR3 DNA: TGTGCTAGTGGTTACGGATCTAGCTCTGGGGCCAACGTCCTGACTTTC. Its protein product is CASGYGSSSGANVLTF.

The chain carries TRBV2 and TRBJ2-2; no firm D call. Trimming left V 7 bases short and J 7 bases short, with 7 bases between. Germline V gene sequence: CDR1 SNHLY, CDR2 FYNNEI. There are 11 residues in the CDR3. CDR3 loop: CASISDGELFF. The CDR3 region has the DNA TGTGCCAGCATTAGTGACGGGGAGCTGTTTTTT.

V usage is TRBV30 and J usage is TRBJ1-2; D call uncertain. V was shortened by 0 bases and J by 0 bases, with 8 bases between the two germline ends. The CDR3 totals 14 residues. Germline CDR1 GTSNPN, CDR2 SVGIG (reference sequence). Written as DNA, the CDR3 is TGTGCCTGGAGTGTTAGGGTGACTAACTATGGCTACACCTTC. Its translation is CAWSVRVTNYGYTF.

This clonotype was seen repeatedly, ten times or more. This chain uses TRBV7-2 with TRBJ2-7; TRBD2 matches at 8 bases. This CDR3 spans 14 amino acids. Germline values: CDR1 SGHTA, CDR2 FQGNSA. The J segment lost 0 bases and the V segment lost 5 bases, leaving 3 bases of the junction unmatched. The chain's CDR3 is CASSESGSSYEQYF. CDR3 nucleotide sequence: TGTGCCAGCAGCGAAAGCGGGAGCTCCTACGAGCAGTACTTC.

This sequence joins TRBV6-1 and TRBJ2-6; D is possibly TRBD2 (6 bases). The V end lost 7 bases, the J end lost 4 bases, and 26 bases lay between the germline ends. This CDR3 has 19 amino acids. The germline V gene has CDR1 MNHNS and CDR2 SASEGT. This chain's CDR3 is CASNRTDGGGTEGANVLTF. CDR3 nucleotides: TGTGCCAGCAACCGGACGGACGGCGGCGGGACGGAAGGGGCCAACGTCCTGACTTTC.

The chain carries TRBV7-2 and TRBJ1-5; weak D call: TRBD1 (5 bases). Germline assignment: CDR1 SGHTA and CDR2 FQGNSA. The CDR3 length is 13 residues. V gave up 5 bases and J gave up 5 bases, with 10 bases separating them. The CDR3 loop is CASSTRVDQPQHF. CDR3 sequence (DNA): TGTGCCAGCAGCACCAGGGTTGATCAGCCCCAGCATTTT.